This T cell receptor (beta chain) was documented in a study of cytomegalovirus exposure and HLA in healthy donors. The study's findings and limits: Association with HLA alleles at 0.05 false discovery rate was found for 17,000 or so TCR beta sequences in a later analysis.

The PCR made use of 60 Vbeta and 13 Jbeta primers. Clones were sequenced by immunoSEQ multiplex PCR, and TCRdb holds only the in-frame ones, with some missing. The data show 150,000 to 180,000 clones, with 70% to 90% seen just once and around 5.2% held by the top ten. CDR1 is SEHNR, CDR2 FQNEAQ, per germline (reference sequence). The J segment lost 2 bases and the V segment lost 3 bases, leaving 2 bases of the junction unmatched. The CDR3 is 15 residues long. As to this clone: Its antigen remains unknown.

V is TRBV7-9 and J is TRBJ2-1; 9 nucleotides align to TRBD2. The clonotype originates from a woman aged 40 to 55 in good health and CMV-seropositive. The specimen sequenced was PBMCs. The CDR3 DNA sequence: TGTGCCAGCAGCTTTAGCGGGGGCCCCTACAATGAGCAGTTCTTC. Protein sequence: CASSFSGGPYNEQFF. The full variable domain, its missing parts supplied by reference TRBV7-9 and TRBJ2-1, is DTGVSQNPRHKITKRGQNVTFRCDPISEHNRLYWYRQTLGQGPEFLTYFQNEAQLEKSRLLSDRFSAERPKGSFSTLEIQRTEQGDSAMYLCASSFSGGPYNEQFFGPGTRLTVL.